This paragraph reports one TCR beta chain. Per the original data handling: Amplifying reference gene primers gave estimates of nucleated cell counts. Sequenced by immunoSEQ multiplex PCR; TCRdb stores in-frame clones only, minus some. From that table come the V and J calls and clone size; the DNA was used to work out D and trimming. This table holds about 160,000 clones, 80% to 85% found once. The data stem from a study of blood T cell repertoires in COVID-19. Study-wide context: Researchers got acute and convalescent COVID-19 samples from the United States, Italy and Spain. The cDNA or gDNA used as material had been derived from T cells, B-cell-depleted T cells, or PBMCs.

The clonotype was recovered from a woman aged 80 or older with active or convalescent COVID-19. Sample: peripheral blood.

CDR3: CASSIQAGGLNEQFF. Written as DNA, the CDR3 is TGTGCCAGTAGTATACAGGCGGGGGGACTTAATGAGCAGTTCTTC. The genes are TRBV19 and TRBJ2-1; 8 bases map to TRBD2. This CDR3 is built from 15 residues. Trimming removed 2 bases from V and 7 bases from J; junction bases left unmatched: 7. The germline V gene has CDR1 LNHDA and CDR2 SQIVND (reference sequence).